Following are 6 T cell receptor beta chains from one sample sequenced in a study of blood T cells in healthy people across ages. Primers used in a second PCR of about 6 to 12 cycles were a sample-barcoded 5' primer and a J-beta primer mix. Each CDR3 protein is one row after TCRdb ran MiXCR on the 5' RACE reads. This table holds more than 1,000,000 distinct CDR3 sequences, about 23% found once. The same data also contributed to another study, on T cells of mothers and their children.

Source material: blood. These receptors were taken from a girl aged 2 to 10 in good health.

V usage is TRBV29-1 and J usage is TRBJ1-1; unclear D gene. Trimming cost V 7 bases and J 0 bases, with 6 bases left between them. This CDR3 has 11 amino acids. The germline V gene encodes CDR1 SQVTM and CDR2 ANQGSEA. This chain's CDR3 is CSDIMNTEAFF. As DNA, the CDR3 is TGCAGCGATATCATGAACACTGAAGCTTTCTTT. The entire variable domain, with the rest obtained from reference TRBV29-1 and TRBJ1-1, is as follows: SAVISQKPSRDICQRGTSLTIQCQVDSQVTMMFWYRQQPGQSLTLIATANQGSEATYESGFVIDKFPISRPNLTFSTLTVSNMSPEDSSIYLCSDIMNTEAFFGQGTRLTVV.

The V and J genes are TRBV4-3 and TRBJ1-1; TRBD1 is a possible D gene (5 bases). Germline CDR1 reads LGHNA; CDR2 reads YSLEER. This CDR3 region has 16 residues. The V and J ends lost 3 bases and 4 bases respectively, with 18 bases between them. CDR3 sequence: CASSQAGLGRGTEAFF. Here the CDR3 DNA reads TGCGCCAGCAGCCAGGCGGGGCTTGGCCGGGGCACTGAAGCTTTCTTT.

The V and J genes are TRBV7-9 and TRBJ2-5; 12 bases fit TRBD2. This CDR3 contains 16 residues. J gave up 1 base and V 3 bases, and 3 bases lay outside the gene matches. Germline V lookup: CDR1 SEHNR, CDR2 FQNEAQ (reference sequence). The CDR3 DNA reads TGTGCCAGCAGCTTCGTACTAGCGGGAGGCCAAGAGACCCAGTACTTC. Residues: CASSFVLAGGQETQYF.

The chain combines TRBV5-1 with TRBJ2-5; 7 bases are a match to TRBD1. The junction had 6 bases not matched to a gene; V was cut back by 4 bases and J by 0 bases. Per germline, CDR1 SGHRS and CDR2 YFSETQ. The CDR3 contains 15 residues. This CDR3 reads CASSARDSNQETQYF. The DNA of the CDR3 is TGCGCCAGCAGCGCCAGGGACAGCAACCAAGAGACCCAGTACTTC.

This chain joins TRBV18 and TRBJ1-1; D is uncertain. Germline assignment: CDR1 KGHSH and CDR2 LQKENI. CDR3 length: 17 amino acids. Trimming took off 0 bases at V and 4 bases at J, with 18 bases between the two ends. CDR3 in DNA: TGTGCCAGCTCACCACCTTGGGGTACGACCTTGAGCACTGAAGCTTTCTTT. It specifies CASSPPWGTTLSTEAFF.

The chain carries TRBV7-9 and TRBJ1-1, with TRBD1 as a possible D gene (5 bases). Germline V gene lookup returns CDR1 SEHNR and CDR2 FQNEAQ (reference sequence). The V gene lost 1 base and the J gene lost 3 bases, with 18 bases spanning the gap. The CDR3 length is 17 residues. Written as DNA, the CDR3 is TGTGCCAGCAGCTTAGTAGAGGGGTCCATCCCTCACACTGAAGCTTTCTTT. Its protein is CASSLVEGSIPHTEAFF.